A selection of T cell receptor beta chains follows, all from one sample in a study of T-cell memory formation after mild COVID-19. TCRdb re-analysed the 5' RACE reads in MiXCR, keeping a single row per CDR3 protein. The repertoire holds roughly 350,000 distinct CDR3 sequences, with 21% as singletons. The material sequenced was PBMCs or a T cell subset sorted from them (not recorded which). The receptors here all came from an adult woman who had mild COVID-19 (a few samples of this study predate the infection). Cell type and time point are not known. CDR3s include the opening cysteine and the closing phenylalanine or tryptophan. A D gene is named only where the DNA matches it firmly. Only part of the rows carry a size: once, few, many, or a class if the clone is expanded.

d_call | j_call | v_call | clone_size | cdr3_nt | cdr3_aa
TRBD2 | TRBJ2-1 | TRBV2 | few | TGTGCCAGCAGTGCACGGCTAGCGGGAGATGAGCAGTTCTTC | CASSARLAGDEQFF
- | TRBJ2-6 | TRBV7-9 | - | TGTGCCAGCAGCCGAATTACAGCCTCTGGGGCCAACGTCCTGACTTTC | CASSRITASGANVLTF
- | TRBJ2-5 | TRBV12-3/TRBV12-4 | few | TGTGCCAGCAGTTTACACAGAAAAGAGACCCAGTACTTC | CASSLHRKETQYF
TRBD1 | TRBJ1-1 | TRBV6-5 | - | TGTGCCAGCAGTTACTTGACAGGGGTAGACACTGAAGCTTTCTTT | CASSYLTGVDTEAFF
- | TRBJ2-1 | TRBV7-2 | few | TGTGCCAGCAGCGAACGGGCCTTAAGCTCCTACAATGAGCAGTTCTTC | CASSERALSSYNEQFF
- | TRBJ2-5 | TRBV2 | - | TGTGCCAGCGGAAAGGGCGTGCTGACCCAGTACTTC | CASGKGVLTQYF
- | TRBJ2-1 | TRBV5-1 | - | TGCGCCAGCAGCCCACAGGCGGCCGGAGCAATTGAGCAGTTCTTC | CASSPQAAGAIEQFF
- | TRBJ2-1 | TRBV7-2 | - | TGTGCCAGCAGCCAAACCCGACCGGAGCAGTTCTTC | CASSQTRPEQFF
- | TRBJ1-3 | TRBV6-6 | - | TGTGCCACCCAACCGGGAGGGTATGGAAACACCATATATTTT | CATQPGGYGNTIYF
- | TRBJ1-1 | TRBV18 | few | TGTGCCAGCTCACCACAGGGAACTGAAGCTTTCTTT | CASSPQGTEAFF
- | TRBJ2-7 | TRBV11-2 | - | TGTGCCAGCAGCTTATTGGTGTCAGGGCCCTACTACTACGAGCAGTACTTC | CASSLLVSGPYYYEQYF
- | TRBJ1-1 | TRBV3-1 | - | TGTGCCAGCAGCCAAGTTGCGGCAGGAATGAACACTGAAGCTTTCTTT | CASSQVAAGMNTEAFF
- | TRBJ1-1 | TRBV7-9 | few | TGTGCCAGCAGCTTCGTCGGGGGTGAAGCTTTCTTT | CASSFVGGEAFF
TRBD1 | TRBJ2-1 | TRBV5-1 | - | TGCGCCAGCAGCTCAAAGGGGGCTGATGAGCAGTTCTTC | CASSSKGADEQFF
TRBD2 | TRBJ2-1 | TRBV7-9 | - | TGTGCCAGCAGCCAGGGACTAGCTTTCCACAATGAGCAGTTCTTC | CASSQGLAFHNEQFF
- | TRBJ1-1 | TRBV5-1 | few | TGCGCCAGCAGCTTGGACCGACCCCCGAACACTGAAGCTTTCTTT | CASSLDRPPNTEAFF
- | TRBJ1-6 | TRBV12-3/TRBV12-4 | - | TGTGCCAGCAGTGCCCGCGGAGGGTATAATTCACCCCTCCACTTT | CASSARGGYNSPLHF
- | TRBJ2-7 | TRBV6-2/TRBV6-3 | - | TGTGCCAGCAGCCGAGACCTACCCAGCTCCTACGAGCAGTACTTC | CASSRDLPSSYEQYF
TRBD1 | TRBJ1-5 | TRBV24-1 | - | TGTGCCACCAGTGACTCGACAGGGCCGTCTGCCCAGCATTTT | CATSDSTGPSAQHF
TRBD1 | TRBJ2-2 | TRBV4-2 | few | TGTGCCAGCAGCCATACAGGGGGAACCCCCGGGGAGCTGTTTTTT | CASSHTGGTPGELFF
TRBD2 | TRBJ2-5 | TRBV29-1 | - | TGCAGCGTTGCTCTTCTAGCGGGGTACCAAGAGACCCAGTACTTC | CSVALLAGYQETQYF
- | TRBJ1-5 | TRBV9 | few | TGTGCCAGCAGCGTATCTGGGCAAGACGAGCCCCAGCATTTT | CASSVSGQDEPQHF
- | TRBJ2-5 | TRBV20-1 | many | TGCAGTGCTAGAGCCTGGACAGAACAAGAGACCCAGTACTTC | CSARAWTEQETQYF